This entry concerns a single T cell receptor (beta chain). Its antigen is as yet unknown. This sample is part of a study of OX40 agonist ivuxolimab in advanced cancers. Study-wide results and caveats: Low normalized T-cell clonal expansion was also seen in some nonresponders.

Assay: immunoSEQ multiplex PCR; the TCRdb copy retains only in-frame clones and omits some. The sample comprises 60,000 to 75,000 clones, more than 70% of which are singletons, and 6.1% rests with the top ten. Peripheral blood came from all dose cohorts at three timepoints. The CDR3 totals 10 residues. J was trimmed by 7 bases and V by 5 bases; bases with no gene match: 0. Germline CDR1 reads DFQATT; CDR2 reads SNEGSKA (reference sequence). This sample comprised CD4+ or CD8+ T cells sorted from blood, obtained in a trial of the OX40 agonist ivuxolimab. The V call is TRBV20-1, the J call TRBJ1-2; 8 nucleotides align to TRBD1. This receptor was taken from an adult with an advanced solid tumor such as melanoma, head and neck, liver or kidney cancer. The CDR3 nucleotides read TGCAGTGCTGACAGGGGTGGCTACACCTTC. Encoded protein: CSADRGGYTF.